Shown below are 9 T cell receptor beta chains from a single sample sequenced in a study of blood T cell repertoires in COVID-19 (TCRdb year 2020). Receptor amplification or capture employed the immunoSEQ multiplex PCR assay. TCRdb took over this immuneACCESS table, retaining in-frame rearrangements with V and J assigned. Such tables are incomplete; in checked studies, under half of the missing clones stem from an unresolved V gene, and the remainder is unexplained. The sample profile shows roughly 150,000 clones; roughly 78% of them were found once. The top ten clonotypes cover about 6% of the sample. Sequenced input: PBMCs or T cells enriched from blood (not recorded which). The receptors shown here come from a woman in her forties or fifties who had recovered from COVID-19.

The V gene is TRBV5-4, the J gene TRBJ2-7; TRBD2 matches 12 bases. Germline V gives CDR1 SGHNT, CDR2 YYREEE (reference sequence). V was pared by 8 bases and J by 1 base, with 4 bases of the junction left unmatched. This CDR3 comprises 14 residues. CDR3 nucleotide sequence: TGTGCCAGTACGACTAGCGGGGGTTCCTACGAGCAGTACTTC. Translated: CASTTSGGSYEQYF.

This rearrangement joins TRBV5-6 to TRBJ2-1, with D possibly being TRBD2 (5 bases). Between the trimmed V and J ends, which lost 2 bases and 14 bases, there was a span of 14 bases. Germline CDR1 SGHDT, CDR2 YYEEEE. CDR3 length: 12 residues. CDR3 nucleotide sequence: TGTGCCAGCAGCTTAGGCCGGGGAGAAAAGTTCTTC. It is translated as CASSLGRGEKFF.

CDR3 loop: CATSRDPPLVYF. The DNA of the CDR3 is TGTGCCACCAGCAGAGACCCGCCGTTAGTGTATTTT. V usage is TRBV15 and J usage is TRBJ1-3; no firm D call. Trimming left V 0 bases short and J 16 bases short, with 13 bases between. This CDR3 has 12 amino acids. Germline V CDR1 and CDR2: LNHNV, YYDKDF (reference sequence).

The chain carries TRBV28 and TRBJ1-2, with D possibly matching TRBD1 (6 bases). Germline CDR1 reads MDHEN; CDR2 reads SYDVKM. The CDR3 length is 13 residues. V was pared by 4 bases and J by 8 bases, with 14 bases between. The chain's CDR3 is CASSSPGVGGYTF. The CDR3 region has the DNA TGTGCCAGCAGTTCACCAGGGGTGGGCGGCTACACCTTC.

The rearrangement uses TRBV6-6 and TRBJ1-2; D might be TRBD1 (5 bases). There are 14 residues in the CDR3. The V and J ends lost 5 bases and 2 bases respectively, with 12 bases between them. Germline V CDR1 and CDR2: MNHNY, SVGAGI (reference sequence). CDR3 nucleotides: TGTGCCAGCAGTAGCGCGCAGGGAAACTATGGCTACACCTTC. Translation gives CASSSAQGNYGYTF.

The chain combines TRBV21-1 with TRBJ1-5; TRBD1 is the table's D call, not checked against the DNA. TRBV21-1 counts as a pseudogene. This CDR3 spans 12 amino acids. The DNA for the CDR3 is TGTGCCACCACAGGGCACCATCAGCCCCAGCATTTT. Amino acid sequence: CATTGHHQPQHF.

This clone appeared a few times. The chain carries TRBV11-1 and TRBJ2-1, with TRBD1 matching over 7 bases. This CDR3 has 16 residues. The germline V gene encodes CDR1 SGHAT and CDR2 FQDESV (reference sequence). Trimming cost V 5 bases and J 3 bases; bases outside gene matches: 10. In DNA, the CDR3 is TGTGCCAGCAGCGACACAGGGGTCAAACTCTACAATGAGCAGTTCTTC. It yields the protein CASSDTGVKLYNEQFF.

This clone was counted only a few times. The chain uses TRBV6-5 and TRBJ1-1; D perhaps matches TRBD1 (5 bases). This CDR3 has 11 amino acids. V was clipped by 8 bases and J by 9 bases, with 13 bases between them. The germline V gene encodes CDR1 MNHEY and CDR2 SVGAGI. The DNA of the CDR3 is TGTGCCAGCGCTGGGGCAAACAAAGCTTTCTTT. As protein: CASAGANKAFF.

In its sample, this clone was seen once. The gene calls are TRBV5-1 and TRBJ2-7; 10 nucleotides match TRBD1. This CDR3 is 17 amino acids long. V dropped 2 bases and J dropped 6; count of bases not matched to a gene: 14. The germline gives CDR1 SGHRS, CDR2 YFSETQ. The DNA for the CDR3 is TGCGCCAGCAGCTTCAGAGCCGGGGGGACAGGGGCTCCCGAGCAGTACTTC. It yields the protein CASSFRAGGTGAPEQYF.